Presented here are 18 T cell receptor beta chains from one specimen sequenced in a study of blood T cell repertoires in COVID-19. The method was immunoSEQ multiplex PCR; TCRdb's version includes in-frame clones alone and lacks a portion of them. The table records around 190,000 clones, around 90% of them present only once. The sequencing sample was made of PBMCs or T cells enriched from blood (not recorded which). Receptor source: a man aged 18 to 30 with acute COVID-19.

V gene TRBV29-1 combines with J gene TRBJ1-1; 9 nucleotides line up with TRBD1. The CDR3 runs to 17 residues. Losses at the gene ends were 7 bases for V and 0 bases for J; bases not matched to a gene: 15. The germline CDR1 and CDR2 sequences are SQVTM and ANQGSEA. In DNA, the CDR3 is TGCAGCGCTCATTCCGGGACAGGGACTTACATGAACACTGAAGCTTTCTTT. The encoded protein is CSAHSGTGTYMNTEAFF.

This chain uses TRBV19 with TRBJ2-3; TRBD1 matches 9 bases. Trimming cost V 5 bases and J 6 bases; bases outside gene matches: 9. Germline V gene lookup returns CDR1 LNHDA and CDR2 SQIVND (reference sequence). The CDR3 spans 15 residues. Written as DNA, the CDR3 is TGTGCCAGTAGTCAATGGACAGGGGAACTGGATACGCAGTATTTT. This encodes CASSQWTGELDTQYF.

V and J are TRBV11-2 and TRBJ2-7, with 9 nucleotides matching TRBD2. This CDR3 has 14 residues. J was trimmed by 3 bases and V by 5 bases; bases with no gene match: 5. CDR1 SGHAT and CDR2 FQNNGV come from the germline V gene. CDR3 sequence (DNA): TGTGCCAGCAGCCGGTCTAGCGGGATCTACGAGCAGTACTTC. This codes for CASSRSSGIYEQYF.

The chain employs TRBV18 and TRBJ1-2; 10 nucleotides line up with TRBD1. V was pared by 4 bases and J by 4 bases, with 6 bases of the junction left unmatched. The CDR3 loop spans 15 amino acids. Germline CDR1 KGHSH, CDR2 LQKENI. As DNA, the CDR3 is TGTGCCAGCTCACTGGGACAGGGGTATGGCTATGGCTACACCTTC. Translated, it gives CASSLGQGYGYGYTF.

The rearrangement links TRBV3-1 (or the pseudogene TRBV3-2) to TRBJ2-3, with D perhaps TRBD2 (6 bases). V was clipped by 2 bases and J by 3 bases, with 18 bases between them. The CDR3 extends over 17 amino acids. CDR1 is LGHDT and CDR2 is YNNKEL in the germline V gene (reference sequence). The CDR3 sequence is CASSQKVGGSATDTQYF. CDR3 sequence (DNA): TGTGCCAGCAGCCAAAAGGTCGGGGGATCGGCAACAGATACGCAGTATTTT.

The genes are TRBV19 and TRBJ1-4; D perhaps matches TRBD1 (5 bases). The CDR3 totals 15 residues. From germline, CDR1 is LNHDA and CDR2 SQIVND (reference sequence). V was shortened by 5 bases and J by 5 bases, with 15 bases between the two germline ends. CDR3 coding DNA: TGTGCCAGTAGTCCCCGGGGGACCGCGAATGAAAAACTGTTTTTT. Its translation is CASSPRGTANEKLFF.

V and J are TRBV2 and TRBJ2-5, with D possibly matching TRBD1 (6 bases). The CDR3 runs to 15 residues. V was trimmed by 4 bases and J by 2 bases, leaving 14 bases between them. Germline-derived CDR1 and CDR2 are SNHLY and FYNNEI. The CDR3 region is CASSGGTGRQETQYF. The CDR3 DNA is TGTGCCAGCAGTGGAGGTACAGGGCGGCAAGAGACCCAGTACTTC.

The chain is built from TRBV11-3 and TRBJ2-7; D is unresolved. Germline V gene sequence: CDR1 SGHNT, CDR2 YENEEA. Trimming pared 0 bases from V and 2 bases from J, leaving 8 bases between. The CDR3 is 14 residues long. The CDR3 DNA sequence: TGTGCCAGCAGCTTAGAACCAGAAACCTACGAGCAGTACTTC. Amino acids: CASSLEPETYEQYF.

The chain employs TRBV7-6 and TRBJ1-5; D possibly corresponds to TRBD1 (6 bases). V was pared by 5 bases and J by 4 bases, with 24 bases between. CDR1 and CDR2 from the germline V gene are SGHVS and FNYEAQ. CDR3 size: 18 residues. The CDR3 DNA sequence: TGTGCCAGCAGCCCGGTGGGTTATGGGCAGGGGCCTAATCAGCCCCAGCATTTT. The encoded protein is CASSPVGYGQGPNQPQHF.

J is TRBJ2-4 and V is TRBV28; 14 positions agree with TRBD2. This CDR3 contains 15 residues. Germline trimming cut 6 bases from V and 8 bases from J; bases unmatched to any gene: 6. The germline V gene has CDR1 MDHEN and CDR2 SYDVKM. In DNA, the CDR3 is TGTGCCAGCAGCCTAAGGACTAGCGGGAGGTACATTCAGTACTTC. Encoded protein: CASSLRTSGRYIQYF.

The chain employs TRBV30 and TRBJ1-5, with D possibly being TRBD1 (6 bases). Trimming took off 0 bases at V and 2 bases at J, with 14 bases between the two ends. The CDR3 covers 16 residues. Germline values: CDR1 GTSNPN, CDR2 SVGIG (reference sequence). The CDR3 sequence: CAWSVQGKGGNQPQHF. Here the CDR3 DNA reads TGTGCCTGGAGTGTACAGGGAAAGGGGGGCAATCAGCCCCAGCATTTT.

The V and J genes are TRBV2 and TRBJ2-1; TRBD1 agrees at 8 bases. CDR1 and CDR2 from the germline V gene are SNHLY and FYNNEI. Trimming cost V 5 bases and J 0 bases; bases outside gene matches: 3. This CDR3 is 15 amino acids long. The chain's CDR3 is CASSRGTGSYNEQFF. The CDR3 DNA reads as TGTGCCAGCAGTAGAGGGACAGGCTCCTACAATGAGCAGTTCTTC.

This clone was observed once. V is TRBV2 and J is TRBJ1-2; TRBD1 aligns across 7 bases. Unmatched junction bases numbered 8, after V lost 6 bases and J lost 4 bases. CDR1 is SNHLY, CDR2 FYNNEI, per germline. This CDR3 has 14 residues. Here the CDR3 reads CASRETGIAYGYTF. DNA for the CDR3: TGTGCCAGCAGGGAGACAGGGATTGCCTATGGCTACACCTTC.

The chain joins TRBV5-1 to TRBJ1-3; no firm D call. The CDR3 runs to 14 residues. Germline loops: CDR1 SGHRS, CDR2 YFSETQ. V gave up 0 bases and J gave up 4 bases, with 8 bases separating them. CDR3 protein: CASSLEASGNTIYF. The CDR3, as DNA: TGCGCCAGCAGCTTGGAAGCGTCCGGAAACACCATATATTTT.

The genes are TRBV4-1 and TRBJ2-7, with D perhaps TRBD2 (5 bases). Germline V lookup: CDR1 MGHRA, CDR2 YSYEKL. The V end was cut by 4 bases, the J end by 1 base, with 14 bases between. The CDR3 length is 15 residues. In nucleotides, the CDR3 is TGCGCCAGCAGCCCCGGGGAGTACAAATCCTACGAGCAGTACTTC. Its translation: CASSPGEYKSYEQYF.

V is TRBV9 and J is TRBJ2-1; 8 bases are a match to TRBD2. Unmatched junction bases numbered 9, after V lost 0 bases and J lost 1 base. The CDR3 consists of 18 residues. Germline V gene sequence: CDR1 SGDLS, CDR2 YYNGEE. CDR3: CASSVVAAGGASYNEQFF. The CDR3 bases are TGTGCCAGCAGCGTAGTAGCCGCGGGAGGAGCGTCCTACAATGAGCAGTTCTTC.

The rearrangement uses TRBV7-9 and TRBJ2-1; 12 nucleotides agree with TRBD2. The V gene's germline CDR1 is SEHNR and CDR2 FQNEAQ (reference sequence). This CDR3 region has 17 residues. The junction had 9 bases not matched to a gene; V was cut back by 5 bases and J by 4 bases. CDR3 bases: TGTGCCAGCAGCCCGAGACTAGCGGGAGTATCGTACAATGAGCAGTTCTTC. It codes for CASSPRLAGVSYNEQFF.

This chain joins TRBV2 and TRBJ2-3; no reliable D call. Germline V gives CDR1 SNHLY, CDR2 FYNNEI. The V and J ends lost 7 bases and 3 bases respectively, with 8 bases between them. The CDR3 runs 12 residues. The CDR3 DNA sequence: TGTGCCAGCAAACTAAATACAGATACGCAGTATTTT. Residues: CASKLNTDTQYF.